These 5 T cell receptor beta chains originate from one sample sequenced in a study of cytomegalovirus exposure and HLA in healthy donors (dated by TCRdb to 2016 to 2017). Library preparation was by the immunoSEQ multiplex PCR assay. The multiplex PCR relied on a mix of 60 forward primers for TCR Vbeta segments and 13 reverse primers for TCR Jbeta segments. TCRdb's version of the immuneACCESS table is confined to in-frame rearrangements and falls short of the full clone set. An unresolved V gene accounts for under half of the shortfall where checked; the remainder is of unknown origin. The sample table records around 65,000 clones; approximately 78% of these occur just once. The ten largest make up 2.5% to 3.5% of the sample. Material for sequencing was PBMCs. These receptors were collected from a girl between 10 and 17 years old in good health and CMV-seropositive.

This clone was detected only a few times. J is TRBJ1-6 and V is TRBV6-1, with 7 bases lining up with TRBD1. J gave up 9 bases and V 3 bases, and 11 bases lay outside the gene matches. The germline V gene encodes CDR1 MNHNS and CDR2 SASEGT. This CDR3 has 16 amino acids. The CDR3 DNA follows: TGTGCCAGCAGTGACGACAGGGTCCCCGGAGTTTCACCCCTCCACTTT. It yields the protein CASSDDRVPGVSPLHF.

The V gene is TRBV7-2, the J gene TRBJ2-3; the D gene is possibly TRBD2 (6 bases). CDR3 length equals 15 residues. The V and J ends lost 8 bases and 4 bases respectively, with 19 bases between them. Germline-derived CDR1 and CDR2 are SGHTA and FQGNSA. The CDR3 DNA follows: TGTGCCAGCGCTCCAATTGGGGCGGGGTCAGATACGCAGTATTTT. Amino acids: CASAPIGAGSDTQYF.

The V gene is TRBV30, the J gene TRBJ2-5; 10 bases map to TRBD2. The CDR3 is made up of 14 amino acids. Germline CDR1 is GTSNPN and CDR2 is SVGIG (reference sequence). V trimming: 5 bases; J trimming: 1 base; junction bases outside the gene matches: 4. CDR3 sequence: CAWGSGGSQETQYF. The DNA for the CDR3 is TGTGCCTGGGGTAGCGGGGGGTCCCAAGAGACCCAGTACTTC.

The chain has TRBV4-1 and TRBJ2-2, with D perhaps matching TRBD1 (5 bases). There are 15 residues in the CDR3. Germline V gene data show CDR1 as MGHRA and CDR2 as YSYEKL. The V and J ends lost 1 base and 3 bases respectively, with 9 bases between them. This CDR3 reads CASSQGPGYTGELFF. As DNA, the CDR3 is TGCGCCAGCAGCCAAGGTCCAGGGTACACCGGGGAGCTGTTTTTT.

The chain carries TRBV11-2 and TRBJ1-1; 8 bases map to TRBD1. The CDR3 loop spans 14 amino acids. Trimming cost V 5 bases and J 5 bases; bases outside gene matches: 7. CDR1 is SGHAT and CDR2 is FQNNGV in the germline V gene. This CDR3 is CASSQQGAGTEAFF. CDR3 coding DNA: TGTGCCAGCAGCCAGCAGGGGGCAGGTACTGAAGCTTTCTTT.